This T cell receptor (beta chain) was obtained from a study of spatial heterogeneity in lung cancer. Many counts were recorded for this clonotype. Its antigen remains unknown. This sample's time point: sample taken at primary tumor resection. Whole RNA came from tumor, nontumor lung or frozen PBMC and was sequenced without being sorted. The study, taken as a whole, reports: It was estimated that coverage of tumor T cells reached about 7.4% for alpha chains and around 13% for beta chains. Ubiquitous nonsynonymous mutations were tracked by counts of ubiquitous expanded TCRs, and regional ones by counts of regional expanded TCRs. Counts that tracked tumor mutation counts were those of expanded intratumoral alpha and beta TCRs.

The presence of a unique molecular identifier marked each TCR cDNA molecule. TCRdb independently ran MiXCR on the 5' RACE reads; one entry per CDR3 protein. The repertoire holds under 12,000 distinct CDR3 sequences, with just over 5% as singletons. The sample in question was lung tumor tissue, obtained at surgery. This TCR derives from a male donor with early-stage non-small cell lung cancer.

CDR3 sequence reads: CASSAVERPSPALHF. The CDR3 DNA is TGTGCCAGCAGTGCCGTTGAAAGGCCTTCTCCGGCCCTCCACTTT. The rearrangement joins TRBV12-3 or TRBV12-4 to TRBJ1-6, with D hard to call. This CDR3 has 15 amino acids. Trimming removed 5 bases at V and 14 bases at J, with 22 bases between.